The 28 T cell receptor beta chains below all came from one sample that was sequenced in a study of T-cell reconstitution after alpha-beta-depleted transplantation in children (dated by TCRdb to 2016 to 2018). The library was made by PCR. TCRdb names Illumina HiSeq 2500 as the instrument used. TCR libraries were prepared with molecular barcoding, using unique molecular identifiers to normalize TCRbeta repertoire quantification. TCRdb handled the public reads itself, with Q25 trimming in fastp and clone calling in MiXCR, and kept productive beta chains. Entries are consolidated by CDR3 protein sequence, retaining the most common genes and DNA. Recorded for this sample are hundreds of thousands of distinct CDR3 sequences; about a sixth of them occurred a single time. Approximately 3% of the sample comes from the top ten. Source: PBMCs from the stem cell graft donor, taken from the stem cell graft. The receptors were gathered from a human donor who donated a stem cell graft to a child with acute lymphoblastic leukemia.

The chain joins TRBV24-1 to TRBJ1-5; maybe TRBD1 (5 bases). The CDR3 loop spans 17 amino acids. V lost 12 bases to trimming and J lost 2 bases, with 25 bases between them. Germline-derived CDR1 and CDR2 are KGHDR and SFDVKD. This CDR3 reads CASHGGRGLECNQPQHF. The CDR3, as DNA: TGTGCCTCCCACGGGGGGAGGGGCTTGGAGTGCAATCAGCCCCAGCATTTT.

A few counts support this clonotype. The CDR3: CASSQDTSDNEQFF. CDR3 nucleotides: TGTGCCAGCAGCCAGGATACTAGCGACAATGAGCAGTTCTTC. The genes are TRBV3-1 and TRBJ2-1; 7 bases map to TRBD2. This CDR3 has 14 amino acids. Trimming took 3 bases from V and 5 from J; bases not matched to a gene: 4. CDR1 and CDR2 from the germline V gene are LGHDT and YNNKEL (reference sequence).

The rearrangement uses TRBV5-1 and TRBJ2-3; no definite D call. Trimming pared 0 bases from V and 1 base from J, leaving 9 bases between. Per germline, CDR1 SGHRS and CDR2 YFSETQ. The CDR3 spans 15 residues. CDR3 sequence: CASSLGASRTDTQYF. The CDR3 nucleotides read TGCGCCAGCAGCTTGGGGGCCTCTCGCACAGATACGCAGTATTTT.

This clonotype was found a few times. The chain combines TRBV4-1 with TRBJ2-1; possible D gene TRBD2, 5 bases. CDR1 is MGHRA, CDR2 YSYEKL, per germline. The V gene lost 0 bases and the J gene lost 9 bases, with 15 bases spanning the gap. The CDR3 has 15 amino acids. The CDR3 nucleotides are TGCGCCAGCAGCCAAGATTCAGGTATCGGAGGTGAGCAGTTCTTC. Translated: CASSQDSGIGGEQFF.

The rearrangement links TRBV10-3 to TRBJ1-1; D is unresolved. Germline CDR1 and CDR2: ENHRY and SYGVKD. CDR3 length: 13 residues. V lost 3 bases, J lost 7 bases, and 12 bases lay in between. CDR3 amino acids: CAISDRQKGEAFF. CDR3 in DNA: TGTGCCATCAGTGACCGGCAGAAAGGTGAAGCTTTCTTT.

This chain joins TRBV5-1 and TRBJ2-1; 15 bases align to TRBD2. CDR1 is SGHRS and CDR2 is YFSETQ in the germline V gene. This CDR3 spans 16 amino acids. J lost 8 bases, V lost 4 bases, and 7 bases had no gene match. The CDR3 coding sequence is TGCGCCAGCAGCGTATGGGGACTAGCGGGAGGCTATGAGCAGTTCTTC. Translated, it gives CASSVWGLAGGYEQFF.

This clonotype was observed a few times. The chain has TRBV5-1 and TRBJ1-4; D is ambiguous. CDR1 SGHRS and CDR2 YFSETQ come from the germline V gene. This CDR3 comprises 13 residues. Trimming took 2 bases from V and 3 from J, leaving 5 bases between them. The CDR3 DNA sequence: TGCGCCAGCAGCTTCAGTGCTAATGAAAAACTGTTTTTT. As protein: CASSFSANEKLFF.

This clonotype was detected only a few times. The CDR3 is CASSSLRDYNEQFF. As DNA, the CDR3 is TGTGCCAGCAGCTCACTTAGGGATTACAATGAGCAGTTCTTC. The chain has TRBV11-2 and TRBJ2-1; D is undetermined. Germline V lookup: CDR1 SGHAT, CDR2 FQNNGV. Trimming cost V 4 bases and J 4 bases, with 11 bases left between them. There are 14 residues in the CDR3.

This clonotype was counted between two and nine times. The V gene is TRBV29-1, the J gene TRBJ2-5; perhaps TRBD2 as D (6 bases). This CDR3 is built from 15 residues. Germline CDR1 SQVTM, CDR2 ANQGSEA. V gave up 4 bases and J gave up 1 base, with 16 bases separating them. DNA of the CDR3: TGCAGCGTTGTCGGAGGGACTGAGGTCCAAGAGACCCAGTACTTC. Encoded protein: CSVVGGTEVQETQYF.

This clonotype was observed a handful of times. The chain is built from TRBV2 and TRBJ2-7; 10 bases align to TRBD1. V shed 6 bases, J shed 3 bases, and the junction held 8 bases outside the gene matches. CDR1 SNHLY and CDR2 FYNNEI come from the germline V gene. This CDR3 comprises 15 residues. The CDR3 reads CASRGPGQGFYEQYF. The CDR3 bases are TGTGCCAGCAGAGGACCGGGACAGGGGTTCTACGAGCAGTACTTC.

The chain employs TRBV9 and TRBJ2-7; tentative D call: TRBD2 (7 bases). Germline V gene lookup returns CDR1 SGDLS and CDR2 YYNGEE. V lost 3 bases to trimming and J lost 3 bases, with 19 bases between them. This CDR3 is built from 16 residues. As DNA, the CDR3 is TGTGCCAGCAGCGCCCCGGGGGCAGCGGGGCTCTACGAGCAGTACTTC. This sequence encodes CASSAPGAAGLYEQYF.

A note on this clonotype: This may arise from a read error, as a much more abundant clone is one base away. The chain joins TRBV6-1 to TRBJ2-1; 11 bases fit TRBD2. Unmatched junction bases numbered 2, after V lost 5 bases and J lost 2 bases. The CDR3 has 15 amino acids. CDR1 MNHNS and CDR2 SASEGT come from the germline V gene. This chain's CDR3 is CASSNSGRAYNEQFF. The CDR3, as DNA: TGTGCCAGCAGTAATAGCGGGAGGGCCTACAATGAGCAGTTCTTC.

The CDR3 sequence is CATSITGGPYEQYF. CDR3 DNA sequence: TGTGCCACCAGCATAACAGGGGGCCCCTACGAGCAGTACTTC. The rearrangement joins TRBV15 to TRBJ2-7; 9 nucleotides line up with TRBD1. Germline lookup yields CDR1 LNHNV and CDR2 YYDKDF (reference sequence). J gave up 2 bases and V 4 bases, and 3 bases lay outside the gene matches. The CDR3 totals 14 residues.

The CDR3 DNA reads as TGTGCCAGCTCGGAGACTGGGGCCAACGTCCTGACTTTC. It yields the protein CASSETGANVLTF. V gene TRBV18 combines with J gene TRBJ2-6, with D uncertain. V lost 6 bases to trimming and J lost 2 bases, with 5 bases between them. CDR3 length equals 13 residues. The germline V gene encodes CDR1 KGHSH and CDR2 LQKENI.

This clonotype was found a few times. The CDR3 region has the DNA TGCGCCAGCAGCTTGGAGGGACTAGCGGCCACCTACGAGCAGTACTTC. Translation: CASSLEGLAATYEQYF. The chain has TRBV5-1 and TRBJ2-7; TRBD2 aligns across 11 bases. The germline V gene has CDR1 SGHRS and CDR2 YFSETQ. Trimming removed 0 bases from V and 2 bases from J; junction bases left unmatched: 4. The CDR3 covers 16 residues.

The gene calls are TRBV10-3 and TRBJ2-7; D unclear. The germline V gene encodes CDR1 ENHRY and CDR2 SYGVKD. The CDR3 sequence is 13 residues long. Trimming took off 0 bases at V and 1 base at J, with 4 bases between the two ends. CDR3 residues: CAISESSSYEQYF. The CDR3 DNA sequence: TGTGCCATCAGTGAGTCGTCTTCCTACGAGCAGTACTTC.

This clonotype was detected only a few times. The chain carries TRBV9 and TRBJ1-2, with 11 bases aligning to TRBD1. The CDR3 is 15 amino acids. Germline values: CDR1 SGDLS, CDR2 YYNGEE. J lost 8 bases, V lost 3 bases, and 9 bases had no gene match. The CDR3 sequence: CASSGSRDRGYGYTF. The CDR3 DNA sequence: TGTGCCAGCAGCGGATCGAGGGACAGGGGGTACGGCTACACCTTC. The full variable domain, its missing parts supplied by reference TRBV9 and TRBJ1-2, is DSGVTQTPKHLITATGQRVTLRCSPRSGDLSVYWYQQSLDQGLQFLIQYYNGEERAKGNILERFSAQQFPDLHSELNLSSLELGDSALYFCASSGSRDRGYGYTFGSGTRLTVV.

The rearrangement uses TRBV7-3 and TRBJ2-5; D could derive from TRBD1 or TRBD2 (5 bases each). The CDR3 totals 14 residues. V lost 5 bases, J lost 0 bases, and 10 bases lay in between. Germline V gene lookup returns CDR1 SGHTA and CDR2 FQGTGA. CDR3 in amino acids: CASSAMGHQETQYF. CDR3 DNA sequence: TGTGCCAGCAGCGCGATGGGACACCAAGAGACCCAGTACTTC.

This clonotype was observed a handful of times. The chain combines TRBV5-6 with TRBJ2-1; no definite D call. This CDR3 region has 12 residues. Germline V CDR1 and CDR2: SGHDT, YYEEEE. V lost 0 bases to trimming and J lost 10 bases, with 8 bases between them. The CDR3 is CASSLGLQEQFF. CDR3 in DNA: TGTGCCAGCAGCTTGGGCCTTCAAGAGCAGTTCTTC.

The V and J genes are TRBV5-1 and TRBJ2-7; D not certain. In germline, CDR1 is SGHRS, CDR2 YFSETQ. The CDR3 totals 14 residues. The germline V and J ends were trimmed by 0 bases and 2 bases, with 9 bases remaining between them. CDR3 residues: CASSLEPGPYEQYF. Written as DNA, the CDR3 is TGCGCCAGCAGCTTGGAACCTGGGCCCTACGAGCAGTACTTC. Filled out from reference TRBV5-1 and TRBJ2-7, the complete variable domain reads KAGVTQTPRYLIKTRGQQVTLSCSPISGHRSVSWYQQTPGQGLQFLFEYFSETQRNKGNFPGRFSGRQFSNSRSEMNVSTLELGDSALYLCASSLEPGPYEQYFGPGTRLTVT.

This clonotype has just a few counts. The V and J genes are TRBV11-2 and TRBJ2-3; weak D call: TRBD2 (7 bases). The CDR3 runs to 15 residues. V lost 4 bases and J 2 bases, leaving 13 bases between the germline ends. Germline V gene lookup returns CDR1 SGHAT and CDR2 FQNNGV. CDR3 residues: CASSSQGGVTDTQYF. DNA of the CDR3: TGTGCCAGCAGCTCCCAAGGGGGGGTCACAGATACGCAGTATTTT.

The chain recombines TRBV11-1 with TRBJ2-1; D is possibly TRBD2 (6 bases). Trimming removed 5 bases at V and 2 bases at J, with 13 bases between. The CDR3 is 15 residues long. Per germline, CDR1 SGHAT and CDR2 FQDESV (reference sequence). The chain's CDR3 is CASSQGLLPYNEQFF. CDR3 sequence (DNA): TGTGCCAGCAGCCAGGGACTTTTACCCTACAATGAGCAGTTCTTC.

The gene calls are TRBV12-3 or TRBV12-4 and TRBJ1-1, with TRBD1 as a possible D gene (5 bases). This CDR3 contains 13 residues. V lost 1 base and J lost 7, with 10 bases in between. The CDR3 DNA sequence: TGTGCCAGCAGTTTAGTCAGGGCAGGTGAAGCTTTCTTT. Translation gives CASSLVRAGEAFF.

This clonotype was detected only a few times. V usage is TRBV10-3 and J usage is TRBJ2-1, with 8 bases matching TRBD1. In germline, CDR1 is ENHRY, CDR2 SYGVKD. J lost 5 bases, V lost 3 bases, and 3 bases had no gene match. The CDR3 extends over 14 amino acids. The CDR3 region has the DNA TGTGCCATCAGTGAAGAACAGGGGGACAATGAGCAGTTCTTC. It specifies CAISEEQGDNEQFF.

The V gene is TRBV25-1, the J gene TRBJ1-1; D is unclear. Per the germline V gene, CDR1 is MGHDK and CDR2 is SYGVNS. Between the trimmed V and J ends, which lost 5 bases and 0 bases, there was a span of 16 bases. This CDR3 has 16 residues. CDR3 amino acids: CASSRIGTTMNTEAFF. As DNA, the CDR3 is TGTGCCAGCAGTAGGATAGGTACTACTATGAACACTGAAGCTTTCTTT.

This clonotype has more than one count but fewer than ten. The chain employs TRBV5-1 and TRBJ2-3; 13 nucleotides line up with TRBD2. Germline V gene data show CDR1 as SGHRS and CDR2 as YFSETQ. The junction had 2 bases not matched to a gene; V was cut back by 7 bases and J by 3 bases. The CDR3 totals 14 residues. In DNA, the CDR3 is TGCGCCAGCGGGGGACTAGCGGGAACAGATACGCAGTATTTT. Translation: CASGGLAGTDTQYF.

This clonotype was counted once. The rearrangement uses TRBV20-1 and TRBJ1-2; D unresolved. V lost 3 bases, J lost 8 bases, and 16 bases lay in between. CDR3 size: 13 residues. Germline CDR1 and CDR2: DFQATT and SNEGSKA (reference sequence). Here the CDR3 reads CSARIWSEKGYTF. As DNA, the CDR3 is TGCAGTGCTAGGATTTGGTCAGAGAAAGGCTACACCTTC.

This clonotype was found a few times. The CDR3 bases are TGTGCCAGCAGCCCCGGCCCTATGAGGTCCTACGAGCAGTACTTC. As protein: CASSPGPMRSYEQYF. V and J are TRBV3-1 and TRBJ2-7; D gene ambiguous. The CDR3 has 15 amino acids. The germline V gene has CDR1 LGHDT and CDR2 YNNKEL (reference sequence). V gave up 4 bases and J gave up 1 base, with 14 bases separating them.